These 20 T cell receptor beta chains were all obtained from the same sample, sequenced in a study of shared clonotypes between healthy human individuals. Repertoires were generated with immunoSEQ multiplex PCR, while TCRdb's copy carries only in-frame clones and drops some. This sample has about 2.4 million clones, with around 94% found just once. Input material: naive CD4+ T cells sorted from blood. Subset described: CD45RA+ positively selected. These receptors came from a man aged 18 to 29 in good health.

This chain joins TRBV6-5 and TRBJ2-1, with TRBD2 matching 8 bases. CDR3 length: 10 residues. Germline V CDR1 and CDR2: MNHEY, SVGAGI. After removal of 5 bases from V and 15 bases from J, the junction contained 3 bases not matched to a gene. CDR3 sequence: CASSGTRMFF. The DNA of the CDR3 is TGTGCCAGCAGTGGGACTAGAATGTTCTTC.

This rearrangement joins TRBV18 to TRBJ2-7; 12 bases are a match to TRBD1. The V segment lost 1 base and the J segment 3 bases; nucleotides outside the gene matches: 7. This CDR3 comprises 17 residues. Germline lookup yields CDR1 KGHSH and CDR2 LQKENI. The CDR3 nucleotides read TGTGCCAGCTCACCACTCGCGGGACAGGGGGCGAACTACGAGCAGTACTTC. Its translation: CASSPLAGQGANYEQYF.

This chain uses TRBV6-4 with TRBJ1-3; D unresolved. CDR3 length equals 16 residues. Germline values: CDR1 MRHNA, CDR2 SNTAGT. Trimming took 5 bases from V and 0 from J, leaving 14 bases between them. CDR3 bases: TGTGCCAGCAGTACCGAGGGATTGAGCTCTGGAAACACCATATATTTT. Translating it yields CASSTEGLSSGNTIYF.

The chain couples TRBV11-2 to TRBJ1-1; TRBD1 matches 8 bases. Trimming took 5 bases from V and 0 from J; bases not matched to a gene: 5. Germline CDR1 SGHAT, CDR2 FQNNGV. This CDR3 has 15 residues. The CDR3 DNA follows: TGTGCCAGCAGCGCCTACAGGGGGATGAACACTGAAGCTTTCTTT. Encoded protein: CASSAYRGMNTEAFF.

There are a few counts of this clone. The J gene is TRBJ1-1, the V gene TRBV5-1, with D perhaps TRBD1 (5 bases). Looked up from germline, CDR1 is SGHRS and CDR2 is YFSETQ. The CDR3 extends over 15 amino acids. V was shortened by 0 bases and J by 5 bases, with 14 bases between the two germline ends. This chain's CDR3 is CASSLVPGQVTEAFF. CDR3 in DNA: TGCGCCAGCAGCTTGGTCCCAGGGCAGGTGACTGAAGCTTTCTTT.

This clone occurred a few times. The chain recombines TRBV25-1 with TRBJ1-6; possible D gene TRBD1, 6 bases. Trimming pared 3 bases from V and 8 bases from J, leaving 17 bases between. Germline V gene data show CDR1 as MGHDK and CDR2 as SYGVNS. This CDR3 region has 16 residues. CDR3: CASSDNFRGGDSPLHF. The CDR3 coding sequence is TGTGCCAGCAGTGACAACTTCAGGGGAGGGGATTCACCCCTCCACTTT.

The gene calls are TRBV30 and TRBJ1-3; weak D call: TRBD1 (5 bases). The CDR3 spans 15 residues. Germline loops: CDR1 GTSNPN, CDR2 SVGIG (reference sequence). V lost 5 bases to trimming and J lost 2 bases, with 16 bases between them. CDR3: CAWGPGYRPGNTIYF. CDR3 in DNA: TGTGCCTGGGGGCCAGGGTATCGTCCTGGAAACACCATATATTTT.

The chain carries TRBV30 and TRBJ2-5; TRBD2 matches at 10 bases. CDR1 and CDR2 (germline): GTSNPN, SVGIG (reference sequence). V shed 0 bases, J shed 4 bases, and the junction held 5 bases outside the gene matches. The CDR3 is 15 residues long. CDR3 residues: CAWSVRASGRETQYF. The CDR3 region has the DNA TGTGCCTGGAGTGTACGGGCTAGCGGGAGAGAGACCCAGTACTTC.

The DNA of the CDR3 is TGCGCCAGCAGCCGTACCGGGACAGGGTTCACCGGGGAGCTGTTTTTT. Translating gives CASSRTGTGFTGELFF. The chain combines TRBV4-1 with TRBJ2-2; 9 bases are a match to TRBD1. CDR3 length equals 16 residues. V lost 4 bases, J lost 4 bases, and 7 bases stayed unmatched. Germline CDR1 reads MGHRA; CDR2 reads YSYEKL.

This chain joins TRBV13 and TRBJ1-1; 7 bases map to TRBD1. Per germline, CDR1 PRHDT and CDR2 FYEKMQ (reference sequence). This CDR3 contains 17 residues. Losses at the gene ends were 0 bases for V and 1 base for J; bases not matched to a gene: 8. As DNA, the CDR3 is TGTGCCAGCAGCTTAGGCCTAGGGGGCCTGGCGAACACTGAAGCTTTCTTT. It is translated as CASSLGLGGLANTEAFF.

This clone was found once. This chain joins TRBV11-2 and TRBJ2-1, with 8 bases fitting TRBD1. Trimming at V came to 5 bases and at J to 8 bases, leaving 8 bases not matched to a gene. There are 14 residues in the CDR3. From germline, CDR1 is SGHAT and CDR2 FQNNGV. Here the CDR3 DNA reads TGTGCCAGCAGCCTAGGACAGGGAGTAGATGAGCAGTTCTTC. This encodes CASSLGQGVDEQFF.

The rearrangement uses TRBV28 and TRBJ1-5, with no clear D. The CDR3 contains 13 residues. Germline loops: CDR1 MDHEN, CDR2 SYDVKM. With 3 bases removed from V and 7 bases from J, the gap between germline ends came to 10 bases. The CDR3 spells CASSFVGRQPQHF. CDR3 nucleotide sequence: TGTGCCAGCAGTTTTGTGGGGAGACAGCCCCAGCATTTT.

The J gene is TRBJ2-1, the V gene TRBV7-2; 16 nucleotides agree with TRBD2. V lost 5 bases to trimming and J lost 6 bases; unmatched junction nucleotides: 4. Germline CDR1 and CDR2: SGHTA and FQGNSA. The CDR3 spans 16 residues. The CDR3, as DNA: TGTGCCAGCAGCCCTGGGACTAGCGGGAGGGGCAATGAGCAGTTCTTC. Translated, it gives CASSPGTSGRGNEQFF.

The gene calls are TRBV6-6 and TRBJ1-2; 9 bases are a match to TRBD1. Per the germline V gene, CDR1 is MNHNY and CDR2 is SVGAGI (reference sequence). The CDR3 contains 13 residues. V lost 6 bases, J lost 2 bases, and 1 base stayed unmatched. The CDR3 reads CASRGQGNYGYTF. For the CDR3, the DNA is TGTGCCAGCAGAGGACAGGGGAACTATGGCTACACCTTC.

As concerns this clone: The sample has other DNA sequences that encode this CDR3 too. This chain uses TRBV28 with TRBJ2-5, with D unresolved. V was clipped by 3 bases and J by 2 bases, with 10 bases between them. Germline V gene lookup returns CDR1 MDHEN and CDR2 SYDVKM. The CDR3 sequence is 14 residues long. DNA of the CDR3: TGTGCCAGCAGTTTGGGTGGCAGGCAAGAGACCCAGTACTTC. It is translated as CASSLGGRQETQYF.

This chain connects TRBV18 to TRBJ1-6; TRBD1 aligns across 7 bases. CDR3 length equals 16 residues. V trimming: 3 bases; J trimming: 4 bases; junction bases outside the gene matches: 6. Germline V lookup: CDR1 KGHSH, CDR2 LQKENI. CDR3 in DNA: TGTGCCAGCTCACCCACCGGGACAGAATATAATTCACCCCTCCACTTT. Its translation: CASSPTGTEYNSPLHF.

This sequence joins TRBV19 and TRBJ2-7; 7 positions agree with TRBD1. Germline assignment: CDR1 LNHDA and CDR2 SQIVND (reference sequence). The CDR3 has 15 amino acids. V dropped 6 bases and J dropped 0; count of bases not matched to a gene: 8. CDR3 loop: CASRKLGDSSYEQYF. CDR3 sequence (DNA): TGTGCCAGTAGAAAACTCGGGGACAGCTCCTACGAGCAGTACTTC.

The chain is built from TRBV27 and TRBJ2-7; the match to TRBD1 covers 9 bases. V was clipped by 1 base and J by 3 bases; unmatched bases: 7. The CDR3 spans 16 residues. Germline lookup yields CDR1 MNHEY and CDR2 SMNVEV (reference sequence). The CDR3 nucleotides read TGTGCCAGCAGTTTATTGGGACAGGGCGGTTACTACGAGCAGTACTTC. Translated: CASSLLGQGGYYEQYF.

Worth noting for this clone: This specimen includes other DNA sequences encoding the same CDR3. The gene calls are TRBV9 and TRBJ2-5; TRBD1 matches 7 bases. V lost 0 bases to trimming and J lost 2 bases; unmatched junction nucleotides: 4. The CDR3 is 15 residues long. The germline V gene has CDR1 SGDLS and CDR2 YYNGEE. CDR3 amino acids: CASSVDGRGQETQYF. DNA for the CDR3: TGTGCCAGCAGCGTAGACGGCAGGGGGCAAGAGACCCAGTACTTC.

V usage is TRBV6-4 and J usage is TRBJ2-5; D remains unclear. The V end was cut by 4 bases, the J end by 12 bases, with 3 bases between. The CDR3 sequence is 8 residues long. CDR1 MRHNA and CDR2 SNTAGT come from the germline V gene. The CDR3 DNA reads TGTGCCAGCAGTGGGAAGTACTTC. The encoded protein is CASSGKYF.